The 32 T cell receptor beta chains below were found in one sample sequenced in a study of blood T cell repertoires in COVID-19 (dated by TCRdb to the early 2020s). The library came from the immunoSEQ multiplex PCR assay. In its TCRdb copy, this immuneACCESS table keeps in-frame sequences only and misses some clones. Where compared with another copy, unresolved V genes explain less than half of these, and the others have no known cause. Counted in this sample were under 250,000 clones; about nine tenths of them appeared once. The top ten constitute around 10% of the sample. Input material: peripheral blood. Receptors were obtained from a man aged 45-60 years with COVID-19, enrolled during active disease.

This sequence joins TRBV6-5 and TRBJ1-5; D ambiguous. The CDR3 is 13 amino acids. Germline CDR1 and CDR2: MNHEY and SVGAGI. V dropped 4 bases and J dropped 2 bases, with 6 bases sitting between them. The CDR3, as DNA: TGTGCCAGCAGTTGGTCGGGCAATCAGCCCCAGCATTTT. It is translated as CASSWSGNQPQHF.

CDR3 coding DNA: TGTGCCAGCAGTACCGTCGGGAGCCCCCTTGAAGCTTTCTTT. Translated, it gives CASSTVGSPLEAFF. The chain couples TRBV6-5 to TRBJ1-1, with D uncertain. CDR1 is MNHEY, CDR2 SVGAGI, per germline. The CDR3 has 14 residues. Trimming stripped 5 bases from V and 7 bases from J, with 17 bases between.

V is TRBV11-3 and J is TRBJ1-5, with a tentative D call TRBD1 (6 bases). CDR1 SGHNT and CDR2 YENEEA come from the germline V gene. This CDR3 is built from 18 residues. V lost 2 bases to trimming and J lost 0 bases, with 17 bases between them. The CDR3 loop reads CASSLRPGQFYSNQPQHF. CDR3 nucleotides: TGTGCCAGCAGCTTACGCCCTGGACAGTTTTATAGCAATCAGCCCCAGCATTTT.

The J gene is TRBJ1-1, the V gene TRBV9, with 8 bases that match TRBD1. Germline V gene data show CDR1 as SGDLS and CDR2 as YYNGEE. Trimming cost V 0 bases and J 6 bases; bases outside gene matches: 7. The CDR3 is 15 amino acids. CDR3 sequence: CASSVDPGGLPEAFF. In DNA form, the CDR3 reads TGTGCCAGCAGCGTAGACCCAGGGGGCCTTCCTGAAGCTTTCTTT.

CDR3 residues: CSCGGIYEQYF. CDR3 nucleotide sequence: TGCAGCTGCGGGGGCATCTACGAGCAGTACTTC. The chain has TRBV20-1 and TRBJ2-7; the D gene is possibly TRBD2 (7 bases). CDR1 is DFQATT, CDR2 SNEGSKA, per germline (reference sequence). The CDR3 loop spans 11 amino acids.

The rearrangement joins TRBV5-4 to TRBJ2-7, with 9 bases aligning to TRBD1. The V gene end was trimmed by 3 bases and the J gene end by 3 bases; junction bases not matched to a gene: 7. The CDR3 length is 15 residues. The germline V gene encodes CDR1 SGHNT and CDR2 YYREEE (reference sequence). The CDR3 reads CASSSGQGGGYEQYF. The CDR3 DNA follows: TGTGCCAGCAGCTCGGGACAGGGAGGAGGCTACGAGCAGTACTTC.

The chain links TRBV19 to TRBJ1-5; tentative D call: TRBD1 (6 bases). This CDR3 comprises 14 residues. Germline CDR1 reads LNHDA; CDR2 reads SQIVND (reference sequence). The ends were cut back, 6 bases at V and 1 base at J, with 10 bases in the middle. CDR3 protein: CASRTGSSNQPQHF. CDR3 DNA sequence: TGTGCCAGTAGAACAGGGTCGAGCAATCAGCCCCAGCATTTT.

The rearrangement uses TRBV5-1 and TRBJ1-3, with 7 bases aligning to TRBD1. This CDR3 region has 15 residues. In germline, CDR1 is SGHRS, CDR2 YFSETQ. Losses at the gene ends were 3 bases for V and 4 bases for J; bases not matched to a gene: 7. The chain's CDR3 is CASSSTGASGNTIYF. Here the CDR3 DNA reads TGCGCCAGCAGCTCTACAGGGGCGTCCGGAAACACCATATATTTT.

The chain recombines TRBV28 with TRBJ1-2; D perhaps matches TRBD1 (6 bases). The germline CDR1 and CDR2 sequences are MDHEN and SYDVKM. The CDR3 totals 14 residues. V was trimmed by 2 bases and J by 3 bases, leaving 10 bases between them. The CDR3 loop is CASSLVAGDYGYTF. CDR3 DNA: TGTGCCAGCAGTTTAGTGGCAGGGGACTATGGCTACACCTTC.

The chain has TRBV28 and TRBJ1-1; no clear D. Trimming pared 8 bases from V and 0 bases from J, leaving 7 bases between. The CDR3 has 12 residues. In germline, CDR1 is MDHEN, CDR2 SYDVKM. The CDR3 DNA follows: TGTGCCAGCCTACAGATGAACACTGAAGCTTTCTTT. Its protein product is CASLQMNTEAFF.

This clone was observed a few times. CDR3 sequence: CASSSRADNEQFF. The CDR3 nucleotides are TGCGCCAGCAGCTCGCGCGCCGACAATGAGCAGTTCTTC. J is TRBJ2-1 and V is TRBV5-1; D uncertain. Trimming shortened V by 3 bases and J by 5 bases, and 9 bases separated the two germline ends. Germline V gene lookup returns CDR1 SGHRS and CDR2 YFSETQ. The CDR3 length is 13 residues.

The V and J genes are TRBV2 and TRBJ1-5; tentative D call: TRBD1 (6 bases). The CDR3 runs 15 residues. The V end lost 4 bases, the J end lost 2 bases, and 12 bases lay between the germline ends. The germline CDR1 and CDR2 sequences are SNHLY and FYNNEI. CDR3 sequence (DNA): TGTGCCAGCAGTGGAGGGGGTAGTGGCAATCAGCCCCAGCATTTT. This sequence encodes CASSGGGSGNQPQHF.

This clone came up once. The chain links TRBV14 to TRBJ2-7, with 12 nucleotides matching TRBD2. The CDR3 sequence is 15 residues long. J was trimmed by 3 bases and V by 4 bases; bases with no gene match: 4. The germline gives CDR1 SGHDN, CDR2 FVKESK. CDR3 DNA sequence: TGTGCCAGCAGCCTAGGACTAGCGGGGAACTACGAGCAGTACTTC. It encodes CASSLGLAGNYEQYF. Full variable domain (rest looked up from reference TRBV14 and TRBJ2-7): EAGVTQFPSHSVIEKGQTVTLRCDPISGHDNLYWYRRVMGKEIKFLLHFVKESKQDESGMPNNRFLAERTGGTYSTLKVQPAELEDSGVYFCASSLGLAGNYEQYFGPGTRLTVT.

The J gene is TRBJ1-1, the V gene TRBV10-3; 7 positions agree with TRBD1. The CDR3 is 14 residues long. The V gene's germline CDR1 is ENHRY and CDR2 SYGVKD. J gave up 4 bases and V 0 bases, and 2 bases lay outside the gene matches. The CDR3 DNA follows: TGTGCCATCAGTGAGTCGGACAGGCCCACTGAAGCTTTCTTT. Protein sequence: CAISESDRPTEAFF.

The V call is TRBV29-1, the J call TRBJ2-7, with TRBD2 matching over 7 bases. Germline V CDR1 and CDR2: SQVTM, ANQGSEA. The trim removed 4 bases at V and 5 bases at J, leaving 2 bases unmatched. CDR3 length equals 11 residues. The CDR3 is CSVGAGDEQYF. Here the CDR3 DNA reads TGCAGCGTTGGTGCGGGGGACGAGCAGTACTTC.

This clone is a singleton in its sample. The gene calls are TRBV18 and TRBJ1-4; TRBD1 agrees at 8 bases. Germline V CDR1 and CDR2: KGHSH, LQKENI. This CDR3 comprises 14 residues. The V gene end was trimmed by 3 bases and the J gene end by 8 bases; junction bases not matched to a gene: 5. Here the CDR3 reads CASSPGQGIEKLFF. The CDR3 DNA sequence: TGTGCCAGCTCACCCGGACAGGGTATCGAAAAACTGTTTTTT.

The CDR3 reads CASSSETGDTGELFF. The CDR3, as DNA: TGCGCCAGCAGTTCGGAAACAGGGGACACCGGGGAGCTGTTTTTT. The rearrangement links TRBV5-1 to TRBJ2-2; 7 bases align to TRBD1. The CDR3 length is 15 residues. The germline gives CDR1 SGHRS, CDR2 YFSETQ. Trimming took 5 bases from V and 3 from J; bases not matched to a gene: 7.

The V and J genes are TRBV10-3 and TRBJ1-1; the match to TRBD1 covers 9 bases. The CDR3 is 15 amino acids. Trimming removed 5 bases from V and 6 bases from J; junction bases left unmatched: 10. Germline CDR1 is ENHRY and CDR2 is SYGVKD. The CDR3 DNA sequence: TGTGCCATCAGTCCGGGACAGGGTTTGCAGGCTGAAGCTTTCTTT. Its translation is CAISPGQGLQAEAFF.

The chain has TRBV19 and TRBJ2-1, with D uncertain. Per the germline V gene, CDR1 is LNHDA and CDR2 is SQIVND (reference sequence). V was pared by 5 bases and J by 6 bases, with 20 bases between. The CDR3 totals 16 residues. The CDR3 DNA is TGTGCCAGTAGTCCCTCCTGGGCACGAGTCCCCAATGAGCAGTTCTTC. Translated: CASSPSWARVPNEQFF.

Only a few counts were recorded for this clone. This chain links TRBV5-4 with TRBJ2-2; 8 bases fit TRBD2. J was trimmed by 7 bases and V by 4 bases; bases with no gene match: 15. Germline-derived CDR1 and CDR2 are SGHNT and YYREEE (reference sequence). The CDR3 is made up of 17 amino acids. The DNA for the CDR3 is TGTGCCAGCAGCAGCCCGGCGGGAGGACTGCGGGGCGGGGAGCTGTTTTTT. It codes for CASSSPAGGLRGGELFF.

The J gene is TRBJ2-2, the V gene TRBV7-2, with D uncertain. V was clipped by 2 bases and J by 0 bases, with 10 bases between them. CDR3 length: 16 amino acids. The germline V gene has CDR1 SGHTA and CDR2 FQGNSA. CDR3 nucleotides: TGTGCCAGCAGCTTATTTGGCCAGTCGAACACCGGGGAGCTGTTTTTT. This codes for CASSLFGQSNTGELFF.

Comment on this clone: The junction shows a germline mismatch at one end, possibly a read error. DNA for the CDR3: TGTGCCAGCAGCCAAGGTTCAGGGATGGGCACAGGGGTCTTC. This sequence encodes CASSQGSGMGTGVF. The genes are TRBV3-1 (or the pseudogene TRBV3-2) and TRBJ1-2; 7 bases fit TRBD1. The CDR3 sequence is 14 residues long. Germline V lookup: CDR1 LGHDT, CDR2 YNNKEL (reference sequence).

The V and J genes are TRBV27 and TRBJ2-7; possibly TRBD1 for D (5 bases). The V and J ends lost 3 bases and 3 bases respectively, with 18 bases between them. CDR1 and CDR2 (germline): MNHEY, SMNVEV (reference sequence). There are 16 residues in the CDR3. CDR3 region: CASSFHPKGFRYEQYF. The CDR3 DNA reads as TGTGCCAGCAGTTTCCACCCGAAGGGGTTTCGCTACGAGCAGTACTTC.

The chain links TRBV7-8 to TRBJ1-6; 9 bases fit TRBD1. This CDR3 region has 21 residues. The junction had 17 bases not matched to a gene; V was cut back by 3 bases and J by 2 bases. Germline V gene data show CDR1 as SGHVS and CDR2 as FQNEAQ. The DNA of the CDR3 is TGTGCCAGCAGCTTGACCGCGCAACAGGGGGCCCTTCAAACCTATAATTCACCCCTCCACTTT. It encodes CASSLTAQQGALQTYNSPLHF.

The gene calls are TRBV9 and TRBJ2-3; 15 bases match TRBD2. The CDR3 spans 18 residues. CDR1 and CDR2 (germline): SGDLS, YYNGEE. The J segment lost 2 bases and the V segment lost 4 bases, leaving 8 bases of the junction unmatched. Here the CDR3 DNA reads TGTGCCAGCAGCTCCTGGACTAGCGGGAGGGCAAACACAGATACGCAGTATTTT. Translation: CASSSWTSGRANTDTQYF.

The J gene is TRBJ2-3, the V gene TRBV5-8; 14 bases map to TRBD2. CDR3 length equals 15 residues. J was trimmed by 5 bases and V by 2 bases; bases with no gene match: 1. In germline, CDR1 is SGHTS, CDR2 YDEGEE. CDR3 sequence (DNA): TGTGCCAGCAGCTTAGGACTAGCGGGGGGAGATACGCAGTATTTT. This translates into CASSLGLAGGDTQYF.

The J gene is TRBJ2-2, the V gene TRBV9, with D possibly matching TRBD1 (6 bases). Trimming pared 2 bases from V and 5 bases from J, leaving 10 bases between. CDR1 is SGDLS, CDR2 YYNGEE, per germline. The CDR3 contains 14 residues. The DNA for the CDR3 is TGTGCCAGCAGCGTCCGGACAGAAACCGGGGAGCTGTTTTTT. It translates to CASSVRTETGELFF.

The chain joins TRBV28 to TRBJ2-7; the D gene is possibly TRBD1 (5 bases). This CDR3 is 13 amino acids long. From germline, CDR1 is MDHEN and CDR2 SYDVKM. V lost 2 bases and J 11 bases, leaving 16 bases between the germline ends. The chain's CDR3 is CASSLPFSGIKYF. The CDR3 nucleotides read TGTGCCAGCAGTTTACCATTTTCAGGGATCAAGTACTTC.

This chain's CDR3 is CASSPLRSTEAFF. The DNA for the CDR3 is TGTGCCAGCAGTCCACTGAGGAGTACTGAAGCTTTCTTT. V gene TRBV27 combines with J gene TRBJ1-1; D is unclear. Looked up from germline, CDR1 is MNHEY and CDR2 is SMNVEV (reference sequence). The ends were cut back, 5 bases at V and 5 bases at J, with 12 bases in the middle. CDR3 length: 13 residues.

The chain combines TRBV5-1 with TRBJ1-5; 7 bases are a match to TRBD1. CDR3 length: 15 amino acids. With 4 bases clipped from V and 2 bases from J, the junction kept 6 bases outside the gene matches. CDR1 is SGHRS and CDR2 is YFSETQ in the germline V gene. Here the CDR3 reads CASSTGVAGNQPQHF. The CDR3 DNA sequence: TGCGCCAGCAGCACAGGGGTTGCGGGCAATCAGCCCCAGCATTTT.

As concerns this clone: One end of the junction varies from germline; a read error may be responsible. The V call is TRBV5-6, the J call TRBJ2-5, with TRBD1 identical over 8 bases. The CDR3 sequence is 15 residues long. From germline, CDR1 is SGHDT and CDR2 YYEEEE. The CDR3 protein is CASSIRTGSQESQYF. The DNA for the CDR3 is TGTGCCAGCAGCATCCGGACAGGGTCACAAGAGTCCCAGTACTTC.

The V call is TRBV5-5, the J call TRBJ2-1; 8 bases map to TRBD1. Per germline, CDR1 SGHKS and CDR2 YYEKEE (reference sequence). The length of the CDR3 is 17 residues. The V gene end was trimmed by 1 base and the J gene end by 0 bases; junction bases not matched to a gene: 6. CDR3 sequence: CASSLHQGASSYNEQFF. The CDR3 DNA sequence: TGTGCCAGCAGCTTGCACCAGGGGGCGAGCTCCTACAATGAGCAGTTCTTC.